The next 16 T cell receptor beta chains were all read from a single sample in a study of Ad26.COV2.S vaccination and SARS-CoV-2 variants. The assay was immunoSEQ multiplex PCR, and TCRdb's table has in-frame clones only and misses some. The table lists around 300,000 clones, roughly nine tenths of them singletons. As for treatment: some 20 received Ad26.COV2.S at low or high dose, single or two shots; 5 received placebo; per-sample allocation not given. Sampling happened 63 days after the first vaccine or placebo injection. The sequenced sample was peripheral blood, obtained in a trial of Ad26.COV2.S vaccine versus placebo. The receptor source for this set is a person aged 18-65 years who received the Ad26.COV2.S COVID-19 vaccine or a placebo.

About this clone itself: The sample holds other DNA sequences that translate to the same CDR3. The chain employs TRBV18 and TRBJ1-1; the D gene is possibly TRBD1 (6 bases). Germline V lookup: CDR1 KGHSH, CDR2 LQKENI. The CDR3 sequence is 13 residues long. Trimming removed 4 bases from V and 1 base from J, with 7 bases in between. The CDR3 DNA reads TGTGCCAGCTCACGGACAGAGAACACTGAAGCTTTCTTT. Translated: CASSRTENTEAFF.

V gene TRBV11-1 combines with J gene TRBJ2-5, with 7 positions matching TRBD2. The trim removed 5 bases at V and 1 base at J, leaving 7 bases unmatched. From germline, CDR1 is SGHAT and CDR2 FQDESV (reference sequence). CDR3 length: 15 amino acids. The chain's CDR3 is CASSRISGIQETQYF. CDR3 in DNA: TGTGCCAGCAGCCGAATAAGCGGGATCCAAGAGACCCAGTACTTC. The complete variable domain, with remaining parts taken from reference TRBV11-1 and TRBJ2-5, reads EAEVAQSPRYKITEKSQAVAFWCDPISGHATLYWYRQILGQGPELLVQFQDESVVDDSQLPKDRFSAERLKGVDSTLKIQPAELGDSAMYLCASSRISGIQETQYFGPGTRLLVL.

This chain links TRBV28 with TRBJ1-2; the D gene is possibly TRBD1 (5 bases). V lost 2 bases and J 4 bases, leaving 23 bases between the germline ends. This CDR3 contains 18 residues. Per germline, CDR1 MDHEN and CDR2 SYDVKM. The CDR3: CASSLPAPGRRLSYGYTF. CDR3 nucleotide sequence: TGTGCCAGCAGTTTACCCGCCCCGGGGCGCCGTCTCTCCTATGGCTACACCTTC.

J is TRBJ2-2 and V is TRBV5-1; 8 positions match TRBD1. Losses at the gene ends were 4 bases for V and 0 bases for J; bases not matched to a gene: 20. Germline CDR1 and CDR2: SGHRS and YFSETQ. This CDR3 has 21 residues. Here the CDR3 DNA reads TGCGCCAGCAGCCCAATCGTCCCGGGACAGGTGGGATTGTCGAACACCGGGGAGCTGTTTTTT. It encodes CASSPIVPGQVGLSNTGELFF.

The chain links TRBV5-4 to TRBJ2-6; D is unclear. CDR1 is SGHNT and CDR2 is YYREEE in the germline V gene (reference sequence). This CDR3 has 12 amino acids. Between the trimmed V and J ends, which lost 6 bases and 6 bases, there was a span of 7 bases. The CDR3 DNA reads TGTGCCAGCACTCTCGAGGCCAACGTCCTGACTTTC. Encoded protein: CASTLEANVLTF.

V and J are TRBV3-1 (or the pseudogene TRBV3-2) and TRBJ2-5; D is ambiguous. Trimming removed 4 bases from V and 1 base from J, with 4 bases in between. The CDR3 covers 12 residues. CDR1 is LGHDT and CDR2 is YNNKEL in the germline V gene (reference sequence). The CDR3 loop reads CASSLAQETQYF. In DNA, the CDR3 is TGTGCCAGCAGCCTAGCCCAAGAGACCCAGTACTTC.

The table lists this clone with many counts. V is TRBV4-2 and J is TRBJ1-5, with D possibly matching TRBD1 (6 bases). Germline CDR1 is LGHNA and CDR2 is YNFKEQ. Trimming removed 0 bases from V and 11 bases from J, with 20 bases in between. This CDR3 is built from 16 residues. CDR3 coding DNA: TGTGCCAGCAGCCAAGATCTCGATGGGGGGCGGGTGACCCAGCATTTT. The encoded protein is CASSQDLDGGRVTQHF.

J is TRBJ2-7 and V is TRBV4-3; 8 bases match TRBD1. The CDR3 contains 14 residues. CDR1 and CDR2 from the germline V gene are LGHNA and YSLEER. The V segment lost 3 bases and the J segment 0 bases; nucleotides outside the gene matches: 1. This CDR3 reads CASSHGTGSYEQYF. The CDR3 DNA reads as TGCGCCAGCAGCCATGGGACAGGCTCCTACGAGCAGTACTTC.

The sample holds one count of this clone. The chain uses TRBV19 and TRBJ2-1; 8 bases agree with TRBD2. Germline V gene lookup returns CDR1 LNHDA and CDR2 SQIVND (reference sequence). CDR3 length: 12 amino acids. The J segment lost 10 bases and the V segment lost 5 bases, leaving 4 bases of the junction unmatched. The CDR3 region is CASSSWTSEQFF. CDR3 sequence (DNA): TGTGCCAGTAGTTCCTGGACTAGCGAGCAGTTCTTC.

The V call is TRBV12-3 or TRBV12-4, the J call TRBJ2-5; D not resolved. The CDR3 covers 11 residues. V was clipped by 5 bases and J by 3 bases, with 4 bases between them. The CDR3 loop reads CASSGEETQYF. Here the CDR3 DNA reads TGTGCCAGCAGTGGGGAAGAGACCCAGTACTTC.

This sequence joins TRBV7-2 and TRBJ2-3; D unclear. V lost 7 bases to trimming and J lost 0 bases, with 20 bases between them. The germline V gene has CDR1 SGHTA and CDR2 FQGNSA. This CDR3 comprises 17 residues. CDR3 in DNA: TGTGCCAGCACTCGGGCCGGCAGGCCCCCTAGCACAGATACGCAGTATTTT. This sequence encodes CASTRAGRPPSTDTQYF.

This chain joins TRBV7-8 and TRBJ1-5; TRBD1 is a possible D gene (5 bases). The CDR3 is 16 residues long. The germline gives CDR1 SGHVS, CDR2 FQNEAQ. V was pared by 2 bases and J by 5 bases, with 16 bases between. The CDR3 protein is CASSLQGSGWDQPQHF. The CDR3 DNA reads as TGTGCCAGCAGCTTACAGGGTTCAGGGTGGGATCAGCCCCAGCATTTT.

This clone was detected once. The chain joins TRBV19 to TRBJ1-2; D may be TRBD1 (5 bases). V gave up 4 bases and J gave up 7 bases, with 10 bases separating them. The CDR3 has 12 amino acids. Germline CDR1 and CDR2: LNHDA and SQIVND (reference sequence). Here the CDR3 reads CASSTPGLGYTF. The DNA for the CDR3 is TGTGCCAGTAGTACCCCAGGGCTTGGCTACACCTTC.

DNA for the CDR3: TGTGCCATCACAACGGGGGACGTAGCATTCTATGGCTACACCTTC. Amino acids: CAITTGDVAFYGYTF. The rearrangement uses TRBV6-5 and TRBJ1-2, with TRBD1 as a possible D gene (5 bases). There are 15 residues in the CDR3. The germline gives CDR1 MNHEY, CDR2 SVGAGI. Trimming took 10 bases from V and 4 from J, leaving 22 bases between them.

This clone was seen a handful of times. The chain couples TRBV4-3 to TRBJ1-2, with a tentative D call TRBD1 (6 bases). The germline V gene encodes CDR1 LGHNA and CDR2 YSLEER. This CDR3 has 13 amino acids. V lost 4 bases, J lost 4 bases, and 10 bases lay in between. CDR3 DNA: TGCGCCAGCAGCCCGGGGGCGAGCTATGGCTACACCTTC. Amino acid sequence: CASSPGASYGYTF.

This CDR3 is CASSPIRHRGGDEKLFF. The CDR3 DNA sequence: TGTGCCAGCAGTCCTATCAGGCATCGAGGGGGCGACGAAAAACTGTTTTTT. This chain joins TRBV27 and TRBJ1-4; TRBD1 aligns across 7 bases. V lost 5 bases to trimming and J lost 8 bases; unmatched junction nucleotides: 17. Germline V gene sequence: CDR1 MNHEY, CDR2 SMNVEV (reference sequence). This CDR3 has 17 amino acids.